These T cell receptor beta chains were read from a single sample in a study of blood T cell repertoires in COVID-19. Repertoires were generated with immunoSEQ multiplex PCR, while TCRdb's copy carries only in-frame clones and drops some. The data show about 320,000 clones, around nine tenths seen once. The specimen sequenced was PBMCs or T cells enriched from blood (not recorded which). These receptors originate from a man in his 60s who had recovered from COVID-19. CDR3s leave out the opening cysteine and the closing phenylalanine or tryptophan. Each record gives: J gene, CDR3 length, V gene, CDR3 protein.

J gene: TRBJ1-6; CDR3 length: 12; V gene: TRBV7-6; CDR3 protein: ASSLPRGNSPLH
J gene: TRBJ2-7; CDR3 length: 12; V gene: TRBV28; CDR3 protein: ASTLSTSGYEQY
J gene: TRBJ2-5; CDR3 length: 11; V gene: TRBV12-3/TRBV12-4; CDR3 protein: ASSLNSQETQY
J gene: TRBJ1-2; CDR3 length: 11; V gene: TRBV6-5; CDR3 protein: ASSYGQGHGYT
J gene: TRBJ2-5; CDR3 length: 12; V gene: TRBV7-9; CDR3 protein: ASSLVRSQETQY
J gene: TRBJ1-3; CDR3 length: 14; V gene: TRBV6-2/TRBV6-3; CDR3 protein: ASSYPGTPAGNTIY
J gene: TRBJ1-1; CDR3 length: 14; V gene: TRBV7-9; CDR3 protein: ASSFLTGIQGTEAF
J gene: TRBJ2-7; CDR3 length: 13; V gene: TRBV18; CDR3 protein: ASSPVGGIDYEQY
J gene: TRBJ2-3; CDR3 length: 10; V gene: TRBV12-3/TRBV12-4; CDR3 protein: ASSLGPYTQY
J gene: TRBJ1-2; CDR3 length: 18; V gene: TRBV12-2; CDR3 protein: ASRLRVVRDRGEMVYGYT
J gene: TRBJ1-3; CDR3 length: 13; V gene: TRBV19; CDR3 protein: ASSRAGMQGNTIY
J gene: TRBJ2-5; CDR3 length: 11; V gene: TRBV7-9; CDR3 protein: ASSLGGWETQY
J gene: TRBJ1-4; CDR3 length: 12; V gene: TRBV9; CDR3 protein: ASSVGGMREKLF
J gene: TRBJ2-1; CDR3 length: 12; V gene: TRBV23-1; CDR3 protein: ASWPGQGWREQF
J gene: TRBJ1-5; CDR3 length: 12; V gene: TRBV5-6; CDR3 protein: ASSLAGVNQPQH
J gene: TRBJ1-3; CDR3 length: 16; V gene: TRBV3-1/TRBV3-2; CDR3 protein: ASSQVGFRQVAGNTIY
J gene: TRBJ1-2; CDR3 length: 14; V gene: TRBV9; CDR3 protein: ASSVVGQGFPYGYT
J gene: TRBJ2-3; CDR3 length: 16; V gene: TRBV10-3; CDR3 protein: AISDTGASGRSTDTQY
J gene: TRBJ2-1; CDR3 length: 14; V gene: TRBV5-1; CDR3 protein: ASSLEGLGTGYEQF
J gene: TRBJ1-3; CDR3 length: 11; V gene: TRBV5-1; CDR3 protein: ASSLEGADTIY
J gene: TRBJ1-1; CDR3 length: 11; V gene: TRBV29-1; CDR3 protein: SVKGQGVTEAF
J gene: TRBJ2-7; CDR3 length: 13; V gene: TRBV10-1; CDR3 protein: ASSESSGSVYEQY
J gene: TRBJ2-5; CDR3 length: 17; V gene: TRBV4-1; CDR3 protein: ASSPRLAGVSVGLETQY
J gene: TRBJ2-1; CDR3 length: 14; V gene: TRBV19; CDR3 protein: ASSRGGLAGAGEQF
J gene: TRBJ1-4; CDR3 length: 14; V gene: TRBV3-1/TRBV3-2; CDR3 protein: ASSQDIAGGREKLF
J gene: TRBJ2-7; CDR3 length: 13; V gene: TRBV7-2; CDR3 protein: ASSWMTGPSYEQY
J gene: TRBJ2-3; CDR3 length: 14; V gene: TRBV5-1; CDR3 protein: ASSLEAGGGTDTQY
J gene: TRBJ2-7; CDR3 length: 12; V gene: TRBV29-1; CDR3 protein: SVILDRGHNEQY
J gene: TRBJ1-4; CDR3 length: 13; V gene: TRBV7-8; CDR3 protein: ASSPNRGANEKLF
J gene: TRBJ2-7; CDR3 length: 11; V gene: TRBV5-5; CDR3 protein: ASSILERSEQY
J gene: TRBJ2-7; CDR3 length: 14; V gene: TRBV9; CDR3 protein: ASSVGEGGPSHEQY
J gene: TRBJ2-7; CDR3 length: 10; V gene: TRBV29-1; CDR3 protein: SAGDSTYEQY
J gene: TRBJ2-1; CDR3 length: 13; V gene: TRBV3-1/TRBV3-2; CDR3 protein: ASSQGVAGGVEQF
J gene: TRBJ2-1; CDR3 length: 13; V gene: TRBV6-5; CDR3 protein: ASSRQSGSYNEQF
J gene: TRBJ2-1; CDR3 length: 13; V gene: TRBV3-1/TRBV3-2; CDR3 protein: ASSLLAGGSNEQF
J gene: TRBJ1-2; CDR3 length: 13; V gene: TRBV7-3; CDR3 protein: ASSSHQGSPGGYT
J gene: TRBJ2-1; CDR3 length: 10; V gene: TRBV6-5; CDR3 protein: ASNSGANEQF
J gene: TRBJ2-1; CDR3 length: 15; V gene: TRBV24-1; CDR3 protein: ATSDSGLAIISNEQF
J gene: TRBJ2-7; CDR3 length: 13; V gene: TRBV5-1; CDR3 protein: ASSLATGVAYEQY
J gene: TRBJ1-5; CDR3 length: 16; V gene: TRBV28; CDR3 protein: ASITRGTGFNSNQPQH
J gene: TRBJ1-2; CDR3 length: 12; V gene: TRBV7-2; CDR3 protein: ASSPPGIFYGYT
J gene: TRBJ1-4; CDR3 length: 12; V gene: TRBV11-2; CDR3 protein: ASSLRTGDEKLF
J gene: TRBJ1-1; CDR3 length: 12; V gene: TRBV7-8; CDR3 protein: ASSLRLTDLEAF
J gene: TRBJ1-5; CDR3 length: 13; V gene: TRBV9; CDR3 protein: ASSVGGRGVQPQH
J gene: TRBJ2-7; CDR3 length: 10; V gene: TRBV29-1; CDR3 protein: SVTGGLSEQY
J gene: TRBJ1-4; CDR3 length: 12; V gene: TRBV2; CDR3 protein: ASRTGTGSEKLF
J gene: TRBJ2-3; CDR3 length: 14; V gene: TRBV15; CDR3 protein: ATSRDLRGGQDTQY
J gene: TRBJ1-6; CDR3 length: 11; V gene: TRBV2; CDR3 protein: ASSTGAGSPLH
J gene: TRBJ1-1; CDR3 length: 12; V gene: TRBV10-3; CDR3 protein: AISEPDRGTEAF
J gene: TRBJ2-5; CDR3 length: 12; V gene: TRBV28; CDR3 protein: ASSLGGPQETQY
J gene: TRBJ2-1; CDR3 length: 14; V gene: TRBV5-1; CDR3 protein: ASSPIPGQAYNEQF
J gene: TRBJ2-6; CDR3 length: 11; V gene: TRBV2; CDR3 protein: ASSASGANVLT
J gene: TRBJ1-2; CDR3 length: 11; V gene: TRBV6-5; CDR3 protein: AVGTGGSRGYT
J gene: TRBJ2-6; CDR3 length: 16; V gene: TRBV27; CDR3 protein: ASSGWTAVRSGANVLT